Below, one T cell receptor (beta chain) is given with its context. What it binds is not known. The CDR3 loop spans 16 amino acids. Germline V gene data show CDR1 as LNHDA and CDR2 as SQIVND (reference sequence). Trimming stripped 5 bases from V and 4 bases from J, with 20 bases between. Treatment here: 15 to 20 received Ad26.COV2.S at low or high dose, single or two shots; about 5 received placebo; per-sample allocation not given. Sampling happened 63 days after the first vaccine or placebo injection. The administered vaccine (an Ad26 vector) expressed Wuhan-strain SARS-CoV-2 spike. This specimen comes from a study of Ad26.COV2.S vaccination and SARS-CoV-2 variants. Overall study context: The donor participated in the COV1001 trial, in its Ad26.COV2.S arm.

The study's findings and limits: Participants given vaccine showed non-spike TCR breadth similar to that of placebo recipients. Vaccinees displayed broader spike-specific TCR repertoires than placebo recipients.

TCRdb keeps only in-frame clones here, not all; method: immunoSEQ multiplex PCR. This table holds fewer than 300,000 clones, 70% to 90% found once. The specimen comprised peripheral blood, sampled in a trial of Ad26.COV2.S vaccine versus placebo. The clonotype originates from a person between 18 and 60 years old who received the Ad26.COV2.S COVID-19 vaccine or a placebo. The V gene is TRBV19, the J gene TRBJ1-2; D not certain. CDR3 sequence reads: CASSPRSRRVGYGYTF. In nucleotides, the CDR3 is TGTGCCAGTAGTCCCCGGAGCAGGAGGGTTGGCTATGGCTACACCTTC.